This entry features one T cell receptor (beta chain) sequence. The antigen remains undetermined. Trimming took off 1 base at V and 11 bases at J, with 12 bases between the two ends. This CDR3 has 12 amino acids. Germline V CDR1 and CDR2: SGHDT, YYEEEE. This record belongs to a study of blood T cells in healthy people across ages. Study-wide points: One million T cells yielded diversity estimates that were considered underestimates.

It was with a sample-barcoded 5' primer and a J-beta primer mix that a second PCR of roughly 7 to 12 cycles was run. One entry per CDR3 protein results from TCRdb running MiXCR on the 5' RACE reads. Of around 990,000 distinct CDR3 sequences listed, 35% to 40% are singletons. The sample was blood. The TCR was taken from a man younger than 30 in good health. The V gene is TRBV5-6, the J gene TRBJ2-5; D not certain. The CDR3 DNA reads as TGTGCCAGCAGCTTGAAGATCTATGAGCAGTACTTC. Translated, it gives CASSLKIYEQYF.